This T cell receptor beta chain was captured by sequencing in a study of blood T cell repertoires in COVID-19. Study details: There were acute and convalescent COVID-19 samples, and they came from the United States, Italy and Spain. The analysed material was cDNA or gDNA that came from T cells, B-cell-depleted T cells, or PBMCs.

Assay used: immunoSEQ multiplex PCR; TCRdb lists only in-frame clones, some missing. The repertoire includes over 150,000 clones, about 87% of them detected once, and under 0.65% sits in the top ten. The V segment lost 5 bases and the J segment 6 bases; nucleotides outside the gene matches: 5. The germline V gene has CDR1 KGHDR and CDR2 SFDVKD. The CDR3 runs to 15 residues. The source material was peripheral blood. The chain uses TRBV24-1 and TRBJ2-3, with 12 bases identical to TRBD2. This clonotype was obtained from a man between 60 and 75 years old with COVID-19, enrolled during active disease. As DNA, the CDR3 is TGTGCCACCAGTGGAAAACTAGCGGGGGGCGATACGCAGTATTTT. It is translated as CATSGKLAGGDTQYF.